Given below is one T cell receptor beta chain in context. What antigen it recognizes has not been identified. Base qualities were left out, and no much larger clone turns up one base away. The data are from a study of untreated major depressive disorder (dated by TCRdb to about 2018). About the study as a whole: The study was a cross-sectional case-control comparison of T cell phenotype and TCR repertoire between antidepressant-free major depressive disorder patients and individually matched non-depressed controls. The sequencing was a follow-up to the differences in Vbeta 5.1, Vbeta 11 and Vbeta 22 usage that flow cytometry had picked up across the whole cohort.

The CDR3 starts with the cysteine, ends with the valine, and has 11 residues. Only the CDR3 portion is preserved as DNA: 33 bases, with reading frame beginning at the first base. The trim is 4 bases for V and 3 bases for J, with a gap of 5 bases between the germline ends. The germline V gene yields SGHTS for CDR1 and YDEGEE for CDR2. Each depressed patient was matched pairwise with a non-depressed control on sex, age, current smoking status and body mass index. Every participant was of European descent. To qualify, patients needed a DSM-IV diagnosis of major depressive disorder plus a Hamilton Rating Scale for Depression score of 18 or higher. Patients had been free of any psychiatric medication, including antidepressants, for at least 8 weeks before enrollment. Among patients, depression severity was moderate to severe. Participants were excluded if they had major medical conditions, Axis I/II comorbidities, regular medication or illicit drug use, or weekly alcohol intake above 100 g. From each participant, roughly 32 ml of peripheral blood was collected into EDTA tubes. Thawed PBMCs underwent magnetic negative selection with the BD IMag Human CD4 T Lymphocyte Enrichment Set to purify CD4+ T cells. Flow cytometry confirmed that the CD4+ enrichment method typically gave about 95% purity. A subgroup of a few case-control pairs, chosen blind to the chemokine receptor expression and flow-cytometric repertoire skewing results, underwent TCRbeta sequencing. All blood samples were drawn in the morning at 8:00 a.m., and PBMCs were separated by Ficoll-Hypaque gradient centrifugation. Until being assayed, PBMCs were kept in liquid nitrogen after cryopreservation by gradual cooling to -80 degrees C.

The research as a whole found: In CD4+ T cells, sequencing confirmed that depressed patients used TRBV05-01 (Vbeta 5.1) more than controls did, with a one-tailed test giving p = 0.040. The sequencing comparisons used one-tailed planned tests on only three preselected Vbeta families. The top five TRBV05-01 clones in every sequenced subject were all private clones. In the sequencing data, TRBV25-01 and TRBV02-01 usage was found to follow the flow-cytometry pattern, although statistical significance was not reached. A comparatively small study sample was produced by the strict matching and exclusion criteria, and the generalizability of findings was thereby limited.

The Qiagen DNeasy Blood and Tissue Kit was used to extract total genomic DNA from the purified CD4+ T cells. The TCRbeta CDR3 region, defined according to IMGT, was amplified and sequenced using immunoSEQ immunosequencing protocols. The paper's processing steps were these. The immunoSEQ service preprocessed the raw sequence data to correct PCR and sequencing errors. The sequence data were imported into the immunoSEQ Analyzer and were further analyzed using VDJtools v1.0.7. The paired Wilcoxon signed-rank test was used to test differences between patients and controls. Entries here come from immuneACCESS through TCRdb and include only in-frame sequences with V and J called. Some clones fail to appear in such tables; in the studies checked, an unresolved V gene covers under half of the shortfall, and the cause of the remainder is unknown. V and J calls and clone size are copied from that table; D and trimming were computed from the DNA. A total of 20,000 or so clones appear in this sample, roughly nine tenths of them only once. Of the sample, about 0.55% is held by the ten largest clones.

In this chain, TRBV5-8 is recombined with TRBJ2-7; too little of a D gene remains to name it. Sequencing input: CD4+ T cells from PBMCs. The sequence was collected from a woman between 40 and 55 years old with major depressive disorder. For the CDR3, the sequence is CASSPHYEQYV. The sequence in DNA is TGTGCCAGCAGCCCGCACTACGAGCAGTACGTC.